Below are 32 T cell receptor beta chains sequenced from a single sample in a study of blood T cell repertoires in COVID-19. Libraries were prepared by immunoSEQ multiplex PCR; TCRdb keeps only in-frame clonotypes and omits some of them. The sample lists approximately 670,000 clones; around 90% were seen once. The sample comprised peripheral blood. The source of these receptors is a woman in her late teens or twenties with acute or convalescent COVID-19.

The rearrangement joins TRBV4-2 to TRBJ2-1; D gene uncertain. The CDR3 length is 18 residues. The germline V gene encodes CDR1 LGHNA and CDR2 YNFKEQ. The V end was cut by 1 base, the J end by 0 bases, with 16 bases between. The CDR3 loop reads CASSQVSSGPISYNEQFF. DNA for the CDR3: TGTGCCAGCAGCCAAGTATCCTCTGGGCCTATCTCCTACAATGAGCAGTTCTTC.

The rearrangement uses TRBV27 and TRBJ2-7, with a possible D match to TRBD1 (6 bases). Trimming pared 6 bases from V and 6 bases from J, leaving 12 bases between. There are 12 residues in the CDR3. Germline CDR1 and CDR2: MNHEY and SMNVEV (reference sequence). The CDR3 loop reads CASSLTGTEQYF. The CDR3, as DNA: TGTGCCAGCAGCCTCACAGGGACCGAGCAGTACTTC.

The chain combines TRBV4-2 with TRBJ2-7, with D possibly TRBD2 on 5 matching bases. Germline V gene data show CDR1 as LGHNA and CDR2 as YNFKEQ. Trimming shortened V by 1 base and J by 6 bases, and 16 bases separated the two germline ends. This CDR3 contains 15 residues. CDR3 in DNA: TGTGCCAGCAGCCAAGGGGAATTGTCTAGCAGCGAGCAGTACTTC. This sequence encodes CASSQGELSSSEQYF.

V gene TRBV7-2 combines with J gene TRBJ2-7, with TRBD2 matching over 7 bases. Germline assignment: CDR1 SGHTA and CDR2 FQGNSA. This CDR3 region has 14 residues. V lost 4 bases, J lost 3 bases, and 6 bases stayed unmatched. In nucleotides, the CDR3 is TGTGCCAGCAGCTGGACGACTAGCCGCTACGAGCAGTACTTC. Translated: CASSWTTSRYEQYF.

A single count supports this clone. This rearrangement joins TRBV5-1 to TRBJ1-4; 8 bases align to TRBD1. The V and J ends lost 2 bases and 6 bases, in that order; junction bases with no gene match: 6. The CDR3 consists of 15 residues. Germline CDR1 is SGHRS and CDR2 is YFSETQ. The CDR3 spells CASSFWTGMDEKLFF. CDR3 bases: TGCGCCAGCAGCTTTTGGACAGGGATGGATGAAAAACTGTTTTTT. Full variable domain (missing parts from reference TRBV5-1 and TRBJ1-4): KAGVTQTPRYLIKTRGQQVTLSCSPISGHRSVSWYQQTPGQGLQFLFEYFSETQRNKGNFPGRFSGRQFSNSRSEMNVSTLELGDSALYLCASSFWTGMDEKLFFGSGTQLSVL.

CDR3 loop: CASSLIRRDRGFGYTF. In nucleotides, the CDR3 is TGTGCCAGCAGCTTGATCCGGCGGGACAGGGGTTTTGGCTACACCTTC. This chain uses TRBV5-5 with TRBJ1-2; 10 positions agree with TRBD1. CDR1 and CDR2 (germline): SGHKS, YYEKEE (reference sequence). CDR3 size: 16 residues. Losses at the gene ends were 1 base for V and 7 bases for J; bases not matched to a gene: 10. The variable domain in full, with the rest retrieved from reference TRBV5-5 and TRBJ1-2, is DAGVTQSPTHLIKTRGQQVTLRCSPISGHKSVSWYQQVLGQGPQFIFQYYEKEERGRGNFPDRFSARQFPNYSSELNVNALLLGDSALYLCASSLIRRDRGFGYTFGSGTRLTVV.

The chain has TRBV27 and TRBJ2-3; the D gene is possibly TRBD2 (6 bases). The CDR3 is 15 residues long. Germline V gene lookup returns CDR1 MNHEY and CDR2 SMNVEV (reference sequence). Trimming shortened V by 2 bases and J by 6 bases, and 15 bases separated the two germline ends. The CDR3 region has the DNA TGTGCCAGCAGTTTACCCCGCGGGGCGTTGGATACGCAGTATTTT. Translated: CASSLPRGALDTQYF.

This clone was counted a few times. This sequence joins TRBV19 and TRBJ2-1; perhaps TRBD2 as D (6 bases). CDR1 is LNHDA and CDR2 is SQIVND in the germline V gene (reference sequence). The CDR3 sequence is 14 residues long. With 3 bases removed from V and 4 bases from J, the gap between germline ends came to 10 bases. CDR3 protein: CASSIGGSYNEQFF. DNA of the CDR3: TGTGCCAGTAGTATCGGGGGTTCATACAATGAGCAGTTCTTC.

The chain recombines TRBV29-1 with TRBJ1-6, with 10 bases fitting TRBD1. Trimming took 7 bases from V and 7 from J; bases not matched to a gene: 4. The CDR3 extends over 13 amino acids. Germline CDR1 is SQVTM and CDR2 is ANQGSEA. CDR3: CSATGQGNSPLHF. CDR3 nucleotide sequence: TGCAGCGCTACGGGACAGGGGAATTCACCCCTCCACTTT.

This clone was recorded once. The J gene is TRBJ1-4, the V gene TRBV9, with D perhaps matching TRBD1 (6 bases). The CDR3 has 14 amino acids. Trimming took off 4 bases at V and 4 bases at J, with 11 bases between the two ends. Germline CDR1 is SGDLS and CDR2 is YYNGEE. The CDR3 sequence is CASSLGQDNEKLFF. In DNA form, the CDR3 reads TGTGCCAGCAGCCTGGGACAAGATAATGAAAAACTGTTTTTT.

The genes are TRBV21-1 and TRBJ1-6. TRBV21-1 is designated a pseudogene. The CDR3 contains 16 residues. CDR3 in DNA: TGTGCCAGCACGTACGGGGGGCCACTAGTGGATTCACCCCTCCACTTT. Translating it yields CASTYGGPLVDSPLHF.

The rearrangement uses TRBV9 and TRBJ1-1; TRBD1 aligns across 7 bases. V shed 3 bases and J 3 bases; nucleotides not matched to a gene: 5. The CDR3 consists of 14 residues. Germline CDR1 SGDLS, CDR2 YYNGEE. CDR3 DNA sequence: TGTGCCAGCAGCGCGACAGGGAGTTACACTGAAGCTTTCTTT. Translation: CASSATGSYTEAFF.

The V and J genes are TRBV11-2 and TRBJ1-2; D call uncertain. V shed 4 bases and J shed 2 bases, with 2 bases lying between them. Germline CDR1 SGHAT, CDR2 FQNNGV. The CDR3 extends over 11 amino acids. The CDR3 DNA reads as TGTGCCAGCAGCTCGAACTATGGCTACACCTTC. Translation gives CASSSNYGYTF.

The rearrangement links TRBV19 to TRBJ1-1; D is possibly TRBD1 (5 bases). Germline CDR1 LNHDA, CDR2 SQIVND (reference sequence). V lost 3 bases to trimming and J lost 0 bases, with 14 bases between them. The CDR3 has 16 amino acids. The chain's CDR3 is CASSMSGVGMNTEAFF. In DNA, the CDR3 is TGTGCCAGTAGTATGTCGGGGGTGGGGATGAACACTGAAGCTTTCTTT.

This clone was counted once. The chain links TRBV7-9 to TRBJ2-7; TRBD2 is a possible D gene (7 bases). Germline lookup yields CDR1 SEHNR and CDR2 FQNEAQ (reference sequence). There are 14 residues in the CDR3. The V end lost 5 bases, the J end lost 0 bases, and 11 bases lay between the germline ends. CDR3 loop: CASSRGAFSYEQYF. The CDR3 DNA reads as TGTGCCAGCAGCCGGGGGGCGTTCTCCTACGAGCAGTACTTC.

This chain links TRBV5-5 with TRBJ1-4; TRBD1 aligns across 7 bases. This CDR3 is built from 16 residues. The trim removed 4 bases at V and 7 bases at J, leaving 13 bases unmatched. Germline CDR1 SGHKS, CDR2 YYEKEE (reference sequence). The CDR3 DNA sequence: TGTGCCAGCAGCCTAACCGGGACAGCTCTTAGTGAAAAACTGTTTTTT. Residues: CASSLTGTALSEKLFF.

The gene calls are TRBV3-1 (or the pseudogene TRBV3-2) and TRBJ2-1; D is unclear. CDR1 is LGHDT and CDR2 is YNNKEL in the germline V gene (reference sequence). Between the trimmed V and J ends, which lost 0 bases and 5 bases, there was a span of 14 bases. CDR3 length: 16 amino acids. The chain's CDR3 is CASSQDGRYTHNEQFF. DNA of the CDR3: TGTGCCAGCAGCCAAGACGGTAGATATACCCACAATGAGCAGTTCTTC.

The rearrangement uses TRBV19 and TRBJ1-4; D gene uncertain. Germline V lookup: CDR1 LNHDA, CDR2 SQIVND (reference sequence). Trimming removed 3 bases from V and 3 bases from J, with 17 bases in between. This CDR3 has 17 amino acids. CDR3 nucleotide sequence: TGTGCCAGTAGTATGTACGGTCCCGGGTTATCTAATGAAAAACTGTTTTTT. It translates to CASSMYGPGLSNEKLFF.

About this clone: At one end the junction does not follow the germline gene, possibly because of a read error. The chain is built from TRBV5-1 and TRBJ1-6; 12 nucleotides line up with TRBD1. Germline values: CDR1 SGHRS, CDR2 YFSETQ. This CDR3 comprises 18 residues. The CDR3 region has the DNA TGCGCCAGCAGCTTGTATGGGACAGGGGGCTCCTATACTTCACCCCTCCACTTT. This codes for CASSLYGTGGSYTSPLHF.

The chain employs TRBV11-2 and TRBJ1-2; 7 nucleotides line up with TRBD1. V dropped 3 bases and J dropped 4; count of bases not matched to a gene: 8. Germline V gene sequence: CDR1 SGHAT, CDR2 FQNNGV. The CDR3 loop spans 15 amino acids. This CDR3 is CASSFGTADLYGYTF. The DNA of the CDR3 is TGTGCCAGCAGCTTTGGGACAGCCGACCTCTATGGCTACACCTTC.

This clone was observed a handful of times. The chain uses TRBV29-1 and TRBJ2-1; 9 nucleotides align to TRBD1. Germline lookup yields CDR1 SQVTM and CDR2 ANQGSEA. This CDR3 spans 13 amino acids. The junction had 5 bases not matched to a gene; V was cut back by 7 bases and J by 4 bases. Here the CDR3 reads CSAEGQGYNEQFF. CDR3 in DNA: TGCAGCGCCGAGGGACAGGGTTACAATGAGCAGTTCTTC.

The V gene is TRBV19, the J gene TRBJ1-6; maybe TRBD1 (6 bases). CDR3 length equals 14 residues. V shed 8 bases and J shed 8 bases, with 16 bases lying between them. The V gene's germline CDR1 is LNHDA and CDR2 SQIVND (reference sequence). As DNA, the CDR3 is TGTGCCAGTCGACCCACAGGGAGAGATTCACCCCTCCACTTT. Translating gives CASRPTGRDSPLHF. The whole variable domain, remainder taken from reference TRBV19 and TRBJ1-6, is DGGITQSPKYLFRKEGQNVTLSCEQNLNHDAMYWYRQDPGQGLRLIYYSQIVNDFQKGDIAEGYSVSREKKESFPLTVTSAQKNPTAFYLCASRPTGRDSPLHFGNGTRLTVT.

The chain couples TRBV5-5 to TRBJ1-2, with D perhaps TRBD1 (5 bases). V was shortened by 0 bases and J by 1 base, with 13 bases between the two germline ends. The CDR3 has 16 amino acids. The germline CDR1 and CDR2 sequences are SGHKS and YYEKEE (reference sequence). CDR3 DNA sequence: TGTGCCAGCAGCTTGGCACGCAGGGATAATAACTATGGCTACACCTTC. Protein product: CASSLARRDNNYGYTF. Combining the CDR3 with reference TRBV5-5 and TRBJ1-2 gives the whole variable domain DAGVTQSPTHLIKTRGQQVTLRCSPISGHKSVSWYQQVLGQGPQFIFQYYEKEERGRGNFPDRFSARQFPNYSSELNVNALLLGDSALYLCASSLARRDNNYGYTFGSGTRLTVV.

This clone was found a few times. The DNA of the CDR3 is TGTGCCAGCAGCTTAGGGCGGGGGAGAACAGATACGCAGTATTTT. Residues: CASSLGRGRTDTQYF. The gene calls are TRBV7-9 and TRBJ2-3; the match to TRBD2 covers 7 bases. Germline CDR1 and CDR2: SEHNR and FQNEAQ (reference sequence). This CDR3 spans 15 amino acids. J lost 3 bases, V lost 1 base, and 4 bases had no gene match.

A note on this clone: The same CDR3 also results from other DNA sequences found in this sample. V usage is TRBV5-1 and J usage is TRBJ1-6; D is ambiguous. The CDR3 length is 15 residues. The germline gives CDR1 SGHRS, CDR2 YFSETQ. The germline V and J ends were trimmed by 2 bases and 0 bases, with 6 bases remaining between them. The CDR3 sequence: CASSLASSYNSPLHF. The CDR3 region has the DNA TGCGCCAGCAGCTTAGCATCCTCCTATAATTCACCCCTCCACTTT.

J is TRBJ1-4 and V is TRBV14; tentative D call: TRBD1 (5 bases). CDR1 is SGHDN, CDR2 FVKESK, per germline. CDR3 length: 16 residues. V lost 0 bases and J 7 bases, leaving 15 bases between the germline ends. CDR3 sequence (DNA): TGTGCCAGCAGCCAAGATCGGAGGGGATGGGGTGAAAAACTGTTTTTT. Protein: CASSQDRRGWGEKLFF.

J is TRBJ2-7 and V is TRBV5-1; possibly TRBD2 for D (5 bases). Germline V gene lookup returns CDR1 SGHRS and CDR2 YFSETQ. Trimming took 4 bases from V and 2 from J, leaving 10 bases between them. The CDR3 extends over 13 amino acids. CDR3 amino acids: CASSPGTPYEQYF. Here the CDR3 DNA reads TGCGCCAGCAGCCCGGGAACTCCCTACGAGCAGTACTTC.

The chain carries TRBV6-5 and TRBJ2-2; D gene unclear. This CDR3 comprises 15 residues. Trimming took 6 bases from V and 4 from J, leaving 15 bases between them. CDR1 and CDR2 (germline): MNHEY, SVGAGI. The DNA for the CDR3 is TGTGCCAGCAGCCCATCTGACACCCCCACCGGGGAGCTGTTTTTT. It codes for CASSPSDTPTGELFF.

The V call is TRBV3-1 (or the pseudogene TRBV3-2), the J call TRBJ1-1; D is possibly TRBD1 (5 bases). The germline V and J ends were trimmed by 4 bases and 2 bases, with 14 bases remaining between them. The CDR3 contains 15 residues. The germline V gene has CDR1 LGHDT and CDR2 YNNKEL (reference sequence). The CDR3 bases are TGTGCCAGCAGCCCCCATGACAGTGACAACACTGAAGCTTTCTTT. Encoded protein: CASSPHDSDNTEAFF.

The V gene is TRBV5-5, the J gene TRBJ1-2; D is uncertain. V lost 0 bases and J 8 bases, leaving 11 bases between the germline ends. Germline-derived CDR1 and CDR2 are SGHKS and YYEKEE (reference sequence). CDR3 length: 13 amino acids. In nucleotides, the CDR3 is TGTGCCAGCAGCTTGGACCTGAGTGTGGGCTACACCTTC. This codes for CASSLDLSVGYTF. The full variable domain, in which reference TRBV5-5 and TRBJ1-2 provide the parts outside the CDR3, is DAGVTQSPTHLIKTRGQQVTLRCSPISGHKSVSWYQQVLGQGPQFIFQYYEKEERGRGNFPDRFSARQFPNYSSELNVNALLLGDSALYLCASSLDLSVGYTFGSGTRLTVV.

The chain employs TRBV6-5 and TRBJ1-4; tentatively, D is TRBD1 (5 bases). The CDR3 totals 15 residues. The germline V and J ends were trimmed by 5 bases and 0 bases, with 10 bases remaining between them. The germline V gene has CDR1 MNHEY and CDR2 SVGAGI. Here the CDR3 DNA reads TGTGCCAGCAGTCTCGACAGCGCAACTAATGAAAAACTGTTTTTT. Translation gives CASSLDSATNEKLFF.

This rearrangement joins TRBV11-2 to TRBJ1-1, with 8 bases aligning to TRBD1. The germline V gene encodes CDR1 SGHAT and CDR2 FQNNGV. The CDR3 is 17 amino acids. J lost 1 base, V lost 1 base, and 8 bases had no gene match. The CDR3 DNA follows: TGTGCCAGCAGCTTAGTAAGGCAGGGGGCCCCGAACACTGAAGCTTTCTTT. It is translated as CASSLVRQGAPNTEAFF.